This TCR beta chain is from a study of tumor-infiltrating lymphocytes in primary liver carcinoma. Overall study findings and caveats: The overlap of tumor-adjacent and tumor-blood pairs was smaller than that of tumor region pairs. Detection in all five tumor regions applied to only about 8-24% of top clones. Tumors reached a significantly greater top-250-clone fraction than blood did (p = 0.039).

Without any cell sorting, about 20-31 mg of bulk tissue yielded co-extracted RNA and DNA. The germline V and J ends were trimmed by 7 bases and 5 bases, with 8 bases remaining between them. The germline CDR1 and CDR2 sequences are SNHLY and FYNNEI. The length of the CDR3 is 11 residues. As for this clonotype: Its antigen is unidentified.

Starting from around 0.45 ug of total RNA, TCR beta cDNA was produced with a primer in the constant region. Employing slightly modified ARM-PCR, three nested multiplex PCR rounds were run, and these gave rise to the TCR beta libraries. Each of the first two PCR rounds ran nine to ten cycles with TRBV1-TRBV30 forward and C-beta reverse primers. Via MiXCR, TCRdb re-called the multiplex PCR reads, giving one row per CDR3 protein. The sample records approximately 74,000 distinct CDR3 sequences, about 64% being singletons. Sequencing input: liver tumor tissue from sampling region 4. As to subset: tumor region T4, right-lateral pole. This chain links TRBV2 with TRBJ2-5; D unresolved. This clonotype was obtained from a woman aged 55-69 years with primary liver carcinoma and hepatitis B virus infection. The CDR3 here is CASNVSETQYF. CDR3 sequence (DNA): TGTGCCAGCAATGTTTCTGAGACCCAGTACTTC.